Below are 29 T cell receptor beta chains sequenced from a single sample in a study of cytomegalovirus exposure and HLA in healthy donors. Clones were sequenced by immunoSEQ multiplex PCR, and TCRdb holds only the in-frame ones, with some missing. The profile shows more than 140,000 clones, about 89% of them singletons. What was sequenced was PBMCs. Receptors were obtained from a woman aged 18-29 years in good health and CMV-seropositive.

The J gene is TRBJ2-5, the V gene TRBV21-1; the listed D gene, TRBD1, was not tested against the DNA. TRBV21-1 is assigned pseudogene status. The CDR3 spans 15 residues. CDR3 sequence reads: CASSKAGTLKETQYF. CDR3 nucleotide sequence: TGTGCCAGCAGCAAAGCTGGGACATTGAAAGAGACCCAGTACTTC.

The chain has TRBV6-1 and TRBJ2-7; 8 positions agree with TRBD1. The CDR3 totals 14 residues. Germline values: CDR1 MNHNS, CDR2 SASEGT. Trimming took 5 bases from V and 2 from J; bases not matched to a gene: 5. The CDR3 nucleotides are TGTGCCAGCAGTATGAACAGGGGGACCTACGAGCAGTACTTC. This encodes CASSMNRGTYEQYF.

This rearrangement joins TRBV6-5 to TRBJ2-7, with D uncertain. The CDR3 sequence is 14 residues long. Germline CDR1 and CDR2: MNHEY and SVGAGI. Trimming removed 6 bases at V and 1 base at J, with 13 bases between. CDR3 DNA: TGTGCCAGCAGGGCCCTGGGCAGATCCTACGAGCAGTACTTC. Translated: CASRALGRSYEQYF.

The gene calls are TRBV29-1 and TRBJ2-1; 12 nucleotides match TRBD2. CDR1 is SQVTM, CDR2 ANQGSEA, per germline. This CDR3 spans 19 amino acids. J was trimmed by 1 base and V by 3 bases; bases with no gene match: 13. DNA of the CDR3: TGCAGCGTTGATAGGGGGTGGCTAGCGGGAGGGACGTCCTACAATGAGCAGTTCTTC. Translating gives CSVDRGWLAGGTSYNEQFF.

The chain recombines TRBV30 with TRBJ1-3, with a possible D match to TRBD1 (5 bases). The germline gives CDR1 GTSNPN, CDR2 SVGIG (reference sequence). The CDR3 runs to 16 residues. Trimming pared 0 bases from V and 4 bases from J, leaving 16 bases between. DNA of the CDR3: TGTGCCTGGAGTGTACCGGGGGGAATTGGGGGAAACACCATATATTTT. Its translation: CAWSVPGGIGGNTIYF.

The CDR3 sequence is CASSPREGAEAFF. DNA for the CDR3: TGTGCCAGCTCACCACGGGAGGGAGCTGAAGCTTTCTTT. The J gene is TRBJ1-1, the V gene TRBV18; no definite D call. CDR1 is KGHSH and CDR2 is LQKENI in the germline V gene. This CDR3 has 13 residues. V lost 1 base and J 6 bases, leaving 9 bases between the germline ends. The full variable domain, its missing parts supplied by reference TRBV18 and TRBJ1-1, is NAGVMQNPRHLVRRRGQEARLRCSPMKGHSHVYWYRQLPEEGLKFMVYLQKENIIDESGMPKERFSAEFPKEGPSILRIQQVVRGDSAAYFCASSPREGAEAFFGQGTRLTVV.

The chain links TRBV5-1 to TRBJ2-3; 8 bases are a match to TRBD2. V lost 2 bases, J lost 6 bases, and 11 bases stayed unmatched. Per the germline V gene, CDR1 is SGHRS and CDR2 is YFSETQ. The CDR3 consists of 16 residues. CDR3 protein: CASSFGSGTSTDTQYF. CDR3 nucleotides: TGCGCCAGCAGCTTCGGGAGCGGGACTAGTACGGATACGCAGTATTTT.

The chain has TRBV4-3 and TRBJ2-2, with D hard to call. This CDR3 contains 15 residues. The germline V gene has CDR1 LGHNA and CDR2 YSLEER. The V end was cut by 0 bases, the J end by 5 bases, with 10 bases between. CDR3 sequence reads: CASSQDELYTGELFF. DNA for the CDR3: TGCGCCAGCAGCCAAGATGAGTTATATACCGGGGAGCTGTTTTTT.

This clone was seen a handful of times. The chain is built from TRBV6-4 and TRBJ2-1; 9 nucleotides align to TRBD1. V lost 0 bases to trimming and J lost 6 bases; unmatched junction nucleotides: 3. This CDR3 has 15 amino acids. Germline V gene lookup returns CDR1 MRHNA and CDR2 SNTAGT. The chain's CDR3 is CASSDSQGASNEQFF. CDR3 DNA: TGTGCCAGCAGTGACTCACAGGGGGCTAGCAATGAGCAGTTCTTC.

This CDR3 is CATSRDRTVHIGETQYF. CDR3 in DNA: TGTGCCACCAGCAGAGATCGGACAGTACATATTGGGGAGACCCAGTACTTC. The chain carries TRBV15 and TRBJ2-5, with D perhaps TRBD1 (6 bases). Looked up from germline, CDR1 is LNHNV and CDR2 is YYDKDF (reference sequence). V was shortened by 0 bases and J by 5 bases, with 19 bases between the two germline ends. This CDR3 is built from 17 residues.

This chain joins TRBV2 and TRBJ2-1, with D possibly matching TRBD1 (6 bases). The V end lost 6 bases, the J end lost 6 bases, and 12 bases lay between the germline ends. CDR3 size: 13 residues. Per the germline V gene, CDR1 is SNHLY and CDR2 is FYNNEI. In DNA, the CDR3 is TGTGCCAGCAGGGCGACAGGAATCAATGAGCAGTTCTTC. It encodes CASRATGINEQFF. Looking up the rest from reference TRBV2 and TRBJ2-1 gives the full variable domain: EPEVTQTPSHQVTQMGQEVILRCVPISNHLYFYWYRQILGQKVEFLVSFYNNEISEKSEIFDDQFSVERPDGSNFTLKIRSTKLEDSAMYFCASRATGINEQFFGPGTRLTVL.

This clone was seen a single time. The chain uses TRBV9 and TRBJ2-1, with a weak D call TRBD1 (5 bases). The V end was cut by 0 bases, the J end by 7 bases, with 20 bases between. Germline V CDR1 and CDR2: SGDLS, YYNGEE. This CDR3 is built from 17 residues. CDR3 sequence reads: CASSVGLGPGNRNEQFF. The CDR3 nucleotides read TGTGCCAGCAGCGTAGGGTTGGGGCCAGGGAATAGGAATGAGCAGTTCTTC. Full variable domain (missing parts from reference TRBV9 and TRBJ2-1): DSGVTQTPKHLITATGQRVTLRCSPRSGDLSVYWYQQSLDQGLQFLIQYYNGEERAKGNILERFSAQQFPDLHSELNLSSLELGDSALYFCASSVGLGPGNRNEQFFGPGTRLTVL.

The J gene is TRBJ2-7, the V gene TRBV7-2; 10 bases match TRBD2. The CDR3 loop spans 17 amino acids. Germline values: CDR1 SGHTA, CDR2 FQGNSA. Trimming at V came to 2 bases and at J to 3 bases, leaving 10 bases not matched to a gene. The CDR3 DNA is TGTGCCAGCAGCTTATGTAACGCTAGCGGGAGATGCTACGAGCAGTACTTC. This translates into CASSLCNASGRCYEQYF.

The rearrangement joins TRBV27 to TRBJ2-1; the match to TRBD2 covers 12 bases. In germline, CDR1 is MNHEY, CDR2 SMNVEV (reference sequence). V dropped 0 bases and J dropped 7; count of bases not matched to a gene: 13. The CDR3 length is 19 residues. The CDR3 region has the DNA TGTGCCAGCAGTTTATCACGTTATTCGACTAGCGGGAGTTTGAATGAGCAGTTCTTC. Its protein product is CASSLSRYSTSGSLNEQFF.

This chain links TRBV29-1 with TRBJ2-2; TRBD2 is a possible D gene (6 bases). The germline V and J ends were trimmed by 7 bases and 4 bases, with 7 bases remaining between them. From germline, CDR1 is SQVTM and CDR2 ANQGSEA. The length of the CDR3 is 11 residues. The CDR3 reads CSGGVTGELFF. The CDR3 coding sequence is TGCAGCGGGGGGGTCACCGGGGAGCTGTTTTTT.

CDR3 nucleotides: TGTGCCAGCAGGGGACAGGGGCTGGGCACAGATACGCAGTATTTT. Translation: CASRGQGLGTDTQYF. This chain joins TRBV28 and TRBJ2-3; 10 nucleotides line up with TRBD1. The germline gives CDR1 MDHEN, CDR2 SYDVKM. Trimming removed 6 bases from V and 1 base from J; junction bases left unmatched: 4. This CDR3 has 15 amino acids. Looking up the rest from reference TRBV28 and TRBJ2-3 gives the full variable domain: DVKVTQSSRYLVKRTGEKVFLECVQDMDHENMFWYRQDPGLGLRLIYFSYDVKMKEKGDIPEGYSVSREKKERFSLILESASTNQTSMYLCASRGQGLGTDTQYFGPGTRLTVL.

The chain has TRBV10-2 and TRBJ2-7; D remains ambiguous. Germline V gene data show CDR1 as WSHSY and CDR2 as SAAADI. The CDR3 consists of 16 residues. The germline V and J ends were trimmed by 0 bases and 5 bases, with 17 bases remaining between them. The CDR3 sequence: CASSESSGPMAHEQYF. The CDR3 coding sequence is TGCGCCAGCAGTGAGTCGTCTGGCCCGATGGCCCACGAGCAGTACTTC.

V gene TRBV6-5 combines with J gene TRBJ2-7, with D perhaps matching TRBD1 (6 bases). Germline V gene lookup returns CDR1 MNHEY and CDR2 SVGAGI. This CDR3 spans 14 amino acids. V lost 2 bases, J lost 3 bases, and 11 bases lay in between. The CDR3 coding sequence is TGTGCCAGCAGTTACGGGACACTCTTCTACGAGCAGTACTTC. Its protein is CASSYGTLFYEQYF.

The V call is TRBV11-2, the J call TRBJ2-1; D perhaps matches TRBD2 (5 bases). V was cut by 3 bases and J by 10 bases, with 16 bases left in between. Germline V gives CDR1 SGHAT, CDR2 FQNNGV. This CDR3 spans 14 amino acids. CDR3 amino acids: CASSLTGPSSEQFF. CDR3 DNA: TGTGCCAGCAGCTTGACGGGCCCTAGCAGCGAGCAGTTCTTC.

For the CDR3, the DNA is TGTGCCATCAGGGGGGCAGGGAACGATGGCTACACCTTC. This encodes CAIRGAGNDGYTF. The genes are TRBV10-3 and TRBJ1-2; a possible D gene is TRBD1 (6 bases). The V end was cut by 6 bases, the J end by 6 bases, with 14 bases between. The CDR3 consists of 13 residues. Germline-derived CDR1 and CDR2 are ENHRY and SYGVKD.

J is TRBJ2-1 and V is TRBV4-1, with 10 positions matching TRBD2. The V and J ends lost 3 bases and 5 bases, in that order; junction bases with no gene match: 7. Germline CDR1 is MGHRA and CDR2 is YSYEKL. The CDR3 totals 16 residues. CDR3 nucleotides: TGCGCCAGCAGCCAGCCCCTAGCGGGAGATAACAATGAGCAGTTCTTC. Protein: CASSQPLAGDNNEQFF.

V usage is TRBV5-1 and J usage is TRBJ2-4; perhaps TRBD1 as D (5 bases). Trimming stripped 0 bases from V and 3 bases from J, with 10 bases between. Germline V lookup: CDR1 SGHRS, CDR2 YFSETQ. CDR3 length: 15 amino acids. CDR3 nucleotides: TGCGCCAGCAGCTTGGCCCAGCAGGGCAAAAACATTCAGTACTTC. Translating it yields CASSLAQQGKNIQYF. Supplemented by reference TRBV5-1 and TRBJ2-4, the full variable domain reads KAGVTQTPRYLIKTRGQQVTLSCSPISGHRSVSWYQQTPGQGLQFLFEYFSETQRNKGNFPGRFSGRQFSNSRSEMNVSTLELGDSALYLCASSLAQQGKNIQYFGAGTRLSVL.

This chain uses TRBV4-1 with TRBJ1-1; D may be TRBD1 (6 bases). Germline V gives CDR1 MGHRA, CDR2 YSYEKL. V lost 3 bases to trimming and J lost 1 base, with 18 bases between them. The CDR3 is 17 amino acids. The CDR3 DNA reads TGCGCCAGCAGCCAGATAGGCCGACAGGCCTCGAACACTGAAGCTTTCTTT. Translated, it gives CASSQIGRQASNTEAFF.

The chain has TRBV25-1 and TRBJ2-5, with D perhaps matching TRBD2 (5 bases). The CDR3 sequence is 12 residues long. Germline CDR1 is MGHDK and CDR2 is SYGVNS. The V and J ends lost 4 bases and 4 bases respectively, with 7 bases between them. The CDR3: CASSVEGETQYF. DNA for the CDR3: TGTGCCAGCAGTGTCGAGGGAGAGACCCAGTACTTC.

The chain is built from TRBV11-3 and TRBJ2-7; TRBD2 matches 8 bases. The CDR3 loop spans 16 amino acids. The ends lost 3 bases at V and 3 bases at J; junction bases unmatched: 10. CDR1 is SGHNT, CDR2 YENEEA, per germline. The CDR3 DNA reads as TGTGCCAGCAGCTTTACCTCCGGGGGGGCGGACTACGAGCAGTACTTC. This encodes CASSFTSGGADYEQYF.

The chain employs TRBV7-9 and TRBJ2-3, with 14 bases fitting TRBD2. Germline V gene data show CDR1 as SEHNR and CDR2 as FQNEAQ (reference sequence). This CDR3 is 16 amino acids long. Trimming removed 5 bases from V and 6 bases from J; junction bases left unmatched: 7. The CDR3 DNA is TGTGCCAGCAGCCAGGGACTAGCGGGAGTTTCGGATACGCAGTATTTT. It specifies CASSQGLAGVSDTQYF.

This chain connects TRBV4-3 to TRBJ2-1; the D gene is possibly TRBD1 (5 bases). Germline assignment: CDR1 LGHNA and CDR2 YSLEER. This CDR3 region has 16 residues. V lost 0 bases to trimming and J lost 1 base, with 10 bases between them. In DNA form, the CDR3 reads TGCGCCAGCAGCCAAGATCAAGGGGTTTCCTACAATGAGCAGTTCTTC. Amino acids: CASSQDQGVSYNEQFF.

This chain joins TRBV16 and TRBJ2-7, with a possible D match to TRBD2 (6 bases). The CDR3 covers 13 residues. V was trimmed by 0 bases and J by 11 bases, leaving 14 bases between them. Germline CDR1 is KGHSY and CDR2 is FQNENV. CDR3 loop: CASSQSTRGVEYF. CDR3 DNA sequence: TGTGCCAGCAGCCAATCGACGCGGGGAGTGGAGTACTTC.

The rearrangement links TRBV7-9 to TRBJ2-1, with D hard to call. Germline V gene data show CDR1 as SEHNR and CDR2 as FQNEAQ (reference sequence). The CDR3 covers 15 residues. Trimming removed 1 base from V and 0 bases from J, with 7 bases in between. The CDR3 loop is CASSLGLGSYNEQFF. The CDR3 DNA is TGTGCCAGCAGCTTAGGTCTCGGCTCCTACAATGAGCAGTTCTTC. Based on the CDR3 plus reference TRBV7-9 and TRBJ2-1, the full variable domain is DTGVSQNPRHKITKRGQNVTFRCDPISEHNRLYWYRQTLGQGPEFLTYFQNEAQLEKSRLLSDRFSAERPKGSFSTLEIQRTEQGDSAMYLCASSLGLGSYNEQFFGPGTRLTVL.